This paragraph covers one T cell receptor (beta chain) sequence. The sample originates from a study of blood T cell repertoires in COVID-19. Clones were sequenced by immunoSEQ multiplex PCR, and TCRdb holds only the in-frame ones, with some missing. The repertoire holds approximately 170,000 clones, with more than 75% as singletons. With 4 bases clipped from V and 5 bases from J, the junction kept 6 bases outside the gene matches. This CDR3 contains 15 residues. Germline assignment: CDR1 SGHRS and CDR2 YFSETQ. Sequenced: peripheral blood. The source of this sequence is a man between 45 and 60 years old who had recovered from COVID-19. The genes are TRBV5-1 and TRBJ2-7; 13 nucleotides align to TRBD2. The CDR3 region is CASSPGLAGNHEQYF. DNA of the CDR3: TGCGCCAGCAGCCCGGGACTAGCGGGAAACCACGAGCAGTACTTC.